The present T cell receptor beta chain was sequenced within a study of cytomegalovirus exposure and HLA in healthy donors. Whole-study findings and limits: The investigators catalogued 160 or so TCR beta chains as cytomegalovirus-associated.

CDR1 and CDR2 (germline): LGHNA, YNFKEQ. This CDR3 has 13 amino acids. Trimming left V 0 bases short and J 3 bases short, with 4 bases between. With regard to this clone: Its antigen remains unidentified.

PCR amplification relied on 60 Vbeta primers (plus 13 Jbeta primers). Sequencing was performed with immunoSEQ multiplex PCR; in TCRdb, only in-frame clones are kept and a portion is missing. The data show under 110,000 clones, roughly four fifths seen once. The chain employs TRBV4-2 and TRBJ2-3, with no clear D. The clonotype originates from a male donor in good health and CMV-seropositive. The sample was PBMCs. CDR3 in amino acids: CASSQDQTDTQYF. The CDR3 bases are TGTGCCAGCAGCCAAGATCAAACAGATACGCAGTATTTT.